A selection of T cell receptor beta chains follows, all from one sample in a study of T cell responses to AZD1222 COVID-19 vaccine. Using immunoSEQ multiplex PCR, the repertoire was profiled, and TCRdb retains in-frame clones only, with some absent. The sample carries 90,000 to 120,000 clones, about nine tenths recorded once. The sample consisted of peripheral blood, taken on day 0 of AZD1222 vaccination. The receptors derive from an adult in good health. Each CDR3 is given with its conserved first and last residue. D genes are given only for firm matches. Clone sizes are given selectively: once, few, many, or a class where the clone is expanded.

D	V	size	J	CDR3	DNA
TRBD1	TRBV7-9	.	TRBJ2-7	CASSLRQGVGDEQYF	TGTGCCAGCAGCCTACGACAGGGGGTAGGTGACGAGCAGTACTTC
.	TRBV4-1	.	TRBJ2-7	CASSQESIAYEQYF	TGCGCCAGCAGCCAAGAAAGCATTGCCTACGAGCAGTACTTC
.	TRBV19	.	TRBJ1-2	CASSHQGGTDGYTF	TGTGCCAGTAGCCATCAAGGGGGTACCGATGGCTACACCTTC
.	TRBV5-4	.	TRBJ1-4	CASSTRATGEKLFF	TGTGCCAGCAGCACGAGGGCCACGGGGGAAAAACTGTTTTTT
TRBD2	TRBV10-2	.	TRBJ2-1	CASSRSSGDFSEQFF	TGCGCCAGCAGTCGATCGAGCGGGGATTTCAGTGAGCAGTTCTTC
TRBD2	TRBV10-1	.	TRBJ2-1	CASGLAGEGNEQFF	TGCGCCAGCGGATTAGCGGGAGAGGGTAATGAGCAGTTCTTC
.	TRBV25-1	.	TRBJ1-5	CASSESWGVGSPPQHF	TGTGCCAGCAGTGAATCTTGGGGCGTCGGGTCCCCGCCCCAGCATTTT
TRBD1	TRBV5-1	few	TRBJ1-4	CASGAAGQNEKLFF	TGCGCCAGCGGAGCCGCGGGACAGAATGAAAAACTGTTTTTT
TRBD1	TRBV14	.	TRBJ2-7	CASSPGQGYYEQYF	TGTGCCAGCAGCCCGGGACAGGGATACTACGAGCAGTACTTC
.	TRBV27	.	TRBJ1-1	CASSLSFLNTEAFF	TGTGCCAGCAGTTTATCGTTTCTGAACACTGAAGCTTTCTTT
TRBD1	TRBV5-5	.	TRBJ1-5	CASSLWDRDNQPQHF	TGTGCCAGCAGCTTGTGGGACAGGGACAATCAGCCCCAGCATTTT
.	TRBV19	.	TRBJ1-2	CASSMGDYGYTF	TGTGCCAGTAGTATGGGGGACTATGGCTACACCTTC
.	TRBV5-1	.	TRBJ1-2	CASTPPEGYGYTF	TGCGCCAGCACCCCCCCGGAAGGGTATGGCTACACCTTC
.	TRBV6-6	.	TRBJ1-2	CASSYSPRLAYGYTF	TGTGCCAGCAGTTACTCACCACGCCTCGCATATGGCTACACCTTC
.	TRBV11-2	.	TRBJ2-7	CASSLLWGSNEQYF	TGTGCCAGCAGCTTACTTTGGGGCTCTAACGAGCAGTACTTC
TRBD1	TRBV11-2	.	TRBJ2-7	CASSQGQASYEQYF	TGTGCCAGCAGCCAGGGACAGGCCTCCTACGAGCAGTACTTC
.	TRBV19	once	TRBJ1-3	CASSILADSGNTIYF	TGTGCCAGTAGTATATTGGCGGACTCTGGAAACACCATATATTTT
.	TRBV7-2	once	TRBJ2-3	CASSPTSTDTQYF	TGTGCCAGCAGCCCAACTAGCACAGATACGCAGTATTTT
.	TRBV27	once	TRBJ1-5	CASRGGAGYSNQPQHF	TGTGCCAGCAGAGGTGGTGCCGGTTACAGCAATCAGCCCCAGCATTTT
.	TRBV7-2	.	TRBJ2-3	CASSLPKTDTQYF	TGTGCCAGCAGCTTACCCAAGACAGATACGCAGTATTTT
TRBD1	TRBV6-5	.	TRBJ1-2	CASSYRDRANYGYTF	TGTGCCAGCAGTTACCGGGACAGAGCTAACTATGGCTACACCTTC
.	TRBV18	.	TRBJ1-5	CASSLVVPGIILDQPQHF	TGTGCCAGCTCACTCGTGGTCCCAGGAATAATACTGGATCAGCCCCAGCATTTT
TRBD2	TRBV30	.	TRBJ2-1	CAWRLTGTSGGYNEQFF	TGTGCCTGGAGGCTTACTGGGACTAGCGGGGGCTACAATGAGCAGTTCTTC
.	TRBV7-2	.	TRBJ2-1	CASSWDDYNEQFF	TGTGCCAGCAGCTGGGACGACTACAATGAGCAGTTCTTC
TRBD1	TRBV18	once	TRBJ1-1	CASSPKNRGRTEAFF	TGTGCCAGCTCACCGAAGAACAGGGGGAGGACTGAAGCTTTCTTT
.	TRBV6-5	.	TRBJ1-2	CASTQGLDGYTF	TGTGCCAGCACGCAAGGCTTAGATGGCTACACCTTC
TRBD1	TRBV10-3	.	TRBJ2-6	CAISSGTGDLAAHSGANVLTF	TGTGCCATCAGTTCCGGGACAGGGGACCTAGCGGCGCACTCTGGGGCCAACGTCCTGACTTTC
.	TRBV5-1	.	TRBJ2-2	CASSLAKGMNTGELFF	TGCGCCAGCAGCTTGGCCAAGGGTATGAACACCGGGGAGCTGTTTTTT
TRBD1	TRBV9	.	TRBJ2-2	CASSSRTGNTGELFF	TGTGCCAGCAGCTCCAGGACAGGGAACACCGGGGAGCTGTTTTTT
TRBD1	TRBV24-1	.	TRBJ2-1	CATSDADRYNEQFF	TGTGCCACCAGTGATGCGGACAGGTACAATGAGCAGTTCTTC
.	TRBV7-7	.	TRBJ2-5	CASSLDLTNSETQYF	TGTGCCAGCAGCTTAGACCTAACTAACTCGGAGACCCAGTACTTC
.	TRBV29-1	.	TRBJ1-1	CSVVSQEGTEAFF	TGCAGCGTTGTGTCCCAGGAGGGCACTGAAGCTTTCTTT
TRBD1	TRBV5-4	.	TRBJ1-2	CASRLRDRGSGYTF	TGTGCCAGCAGGCTCCGGGACAGGGGAAGTGGCTACACCTTC
TRBD1	TRBV28	once	TRBJ1-2	CASSLRGTVRGYTF	TGTGCCAGCAGTCTACGAGGGACAGTCCGCGGCTACACCTTC
.	TRBV12-3/TRBV12-4	once	TRBJ2-5	CASSLGVKETQYF	TGTGCCAGCAGTCTAGGGGTTAAAGAGACCCAGTACTTC
TRBD1	TRBV6-1	.	TRBJ1-3	CASSEAEGAGGNTIYF	TGTGCCAGCAGTGAAGCCGAGGGGGCAGGTGGAAACACCATATATTTT
TRBD2	TRBV7-3	.	TRBJ2-1	CASSSTLAVPNEQFF	TGTGCCAGCAGCTCCACCCTAGCGGTACCCAATGAGCAGTTCTTC
TRBD1	TRBV7-2	.	TRBJ1-5	CASSLGGGAGNQPQHF	TGTGCCAGCAGCTTAGGAGGGGGCGCGGGCAATCAGCCCCAGCATTTT
.	TRBV7-9	.	TRBJ1-2	CASSTGNYGYTF	TGTGCCAGCAGTACGGGAAACTATGGCTACACCTTC
.	TRBV7-2	.	TRBJ1-6	CASSPTPGGNSPLHF	TGTGCCAGCAGCCCTACCCCGGGGGGAAATTCACCCCTCCACTTT
.	TRBV7-3	.	TRBJ2-5	CASSLNGYQETQYF	TGTGCCAGCAGCCTAAACGGGTACCAAGAGACCCAGTACTTC
TRBD1	TRBV9	.	TRBJ1-4	CASSPGTGHNEKLFF	TGTGCCAGCAGCCCCGGGACAGGCCATAATGAAAAACTGTTTTTT
.	TRBV30	.	TRBJ1-6	CAWSVVGRYSPLHF	TGTGCCTGGAGTGTAGTGGGGAGGTATTCACCCCTCCACTTT
.	TRBV19	.	TRBJ1-2	CASSIVWDYGYTF	TGTGCCAGTAGTATAGTTTGGGACTATGGCTACACCTTC
.	TRBV6-2/TRBV6-3	.	TRBJ1-5	CASSFLQQPQHF	TGTGCCAGCAGTTTTCTACAGCAGCCCCAGCATTTT
.	TRBV27	.	TRBJ2-5	CASSFRGETQYF	TGTGCCAGCAGTTTTCGGGGAGAGACCCAGTACTTC
TRBD2	TRBV6-4	.	TRBJ2-1	CASSEQSSGRNEQFF	TGTGCCAGCAGTGAGCAGTCTAGCGGGAGGAATGAGCAGTTCTTC
.	TRBV6-1	.	TRBJ1-4	CASSEGAREKLFF	TGTGCCAGCAGTGAGGGGGCGCGAGAAAAACTGTTTTTT
.	TRBV28	.	TRBJ2-5	CASSFPTRKTQYF	TGTGCCAGCAGTTTTCCCACCCGAAAGACCCAGTACTTC
.	TRBV4-3	.	TRBJ1-3	CASSSGGGNTIYF	TGCGCCAGCAGTTCTGGAGGGGGAAACACCATATATTTT
.	TRBV20-1	.	TRBJ2-3	CSASRDPQGYTQYF	TGCAGTGCTAGTCGGGACCCGCAGGGATATACGCAGTATTTT
.	TRBV6-6	.	TRBJ2-7	CASRRGRGNTAAYEQYF	TGTGCCAGCAGACGAGGGCGAGGGAATACCGCCGCCTACGAGCAGTACTTC
.	TRBV30	.	TRBJ2-7	CAWIPFPSWARGSYEQYF	TGTGCCTGGATCCCGTTTCCGTCTTGGGCCAGAGGCTCCTACGAGCAGTACTTC
.	TRBV19	.	TRBJ1-5	CASSINPDNQPQHF	TGTGCCAGTAGTATAAATCCCGACAATCAGCCCCAGCATTTT